This T cell receptor beta chain was sequenced for a study of blood T cell repertoires in COVID-19. Assay used: immunoSEQ multiplex PCR; TCRdb lists only in-frame clones, some missing. The sample includes around 150,000 clones, 84% of them seen just once. CDR3 size: 15 residues. Looked up from germline, CDR1 is SNHLY and CDR2 is FYNNEI. V lost 8 bases to trimming and J lost 9 bases; unmatched junction nucleotides: 13. The chain has TRBV2 and TRBJ1-6; 7 positions agree with TRBD1. This clonotype was sampled from a woman aged 55-69 years with acute or convalescent COVID-19. The sequenced material came from peripheral blood. The CDR3 loop reads CASRQTGVRRSPLHF. In DNA, the CDR3 is TGTGCCAGCCGGCAAACAGGGGTTCGTCGTTCACCCCTCCACTTT.